These T cell receptor beta chains were read from a single sample in a study of OX40 agonist ivuxolimab in advanced cancers. Sequencing used immunoSEQ multiplex PCR; TCRdb keeps in-frame clones, though not all of them. The data contain about 41,000 clones, roughly nine tenths of them seen just once; the ten biggest clones take up about 0.6%. Sample: CD4+ or CD8+ T cells sorted from blood, taken in a trial of the OX40 agonist ivuxolimab. Source of these receptors: an adult with an advanced solid tumor such as melanoma, head and neck, liver or kidney cancer. Both conserved end residues are part of each CDR3. D genes are given only for firm matches.

>TRBJ1-3|NA|TRBV7-2|14
CASSLRARENTIYF
TGTGCCAGCAGCTTAAGGGCCCGGGAGAACACCATATATTTT
>TRBJ2-7|TRBD1|TRBV7-9|14
CASSLDRGRYEQYF
TGTGCCAGCAGCCTGGACAGGGGGAGGTACGAGCAGTACTTC
>TRBJ1-4|NA|TRBV19|14
CASSNRGGSEKLFF
TGTGCCAGTAGTAACCGGGGAGGAAGTGAAAAACTGTTTTTT
>TRBJ2-7|TRBD2|TRBV5-1|14
CASSATSSGYEQYF
TGCGCCAGCAGCGCTACGTCTAGCGGATACGAGCAGTACTTC
>TRBJ1-3|NA|TRBV27|16
CASSLSYPSAGNTIYF
TGTGCCAGCAGTTTATCGTACCCCTCAGCAGGAAACACCATATATTTT
>TRBJ1-4|NA|TRBV5-1|16
CASSLTGGAGSEKLFF
TGCGCCAGCAGCTTGACCGGGGGGGCGGGGTCTGAAAAACTGTTTTTT
>TRBJ1-5|NA|TRBV19|13
CASTRSGNQPQHF
TGTGCCAGTACCCGCAGTGGCAATCAGCCCCAGCATTTT
>TRBJ1-1|NA|TRBV5-1|14
CASSVGHRDTEAFF
TGCGCCAGCAGCGTGGGACATCGGGACACTGAAGCTTTCTTT
>TRBJ1-6|NA|TRBV4-2|16
CASSQDIGRPNSPLHF
TGTGCCAGCAGCCAAGACATAGGGAGACCGAATTCACCCCTCCACTTT
>TRBJ1-2|NA|TRBV5-8|12
CASSPKSPGYTF
TGTGCCAGCAGCCCGAAAAGTCCTGGCTACACCTTC
>TRBJ2-2|NA|TRBV7-3|15
CASSTGPMNTGELFF
TGTGCCAGCAGCACGGGACCGATGAACACCGGGGAGCTGTTTTTT
>TRBJ2-7|TRBD2|TRBV10-3|16
CAISEILAGASYEQYF
TGTGCCATCAGTGAGATCCTAGCGGGGGCGAGCTACGAGCAGTACTTC
>TRBJ2-1|NA|TRBV7-9|16
CASSLVGGPDLNEQFF
TGTGCCAGCAGCTTAGTAGGGGGACCAGACCTCAATGAGCAGTTCTTC
>TRBJ1-2|NA|TRBV9|16
CASSVGGRQREYGYTF
TGTGCCAGCAGCGTAGGCGGGCGGCAGAGGGAATATGGCTACACCTTC
>TRBJ2-7|TRBD1|TRBV6-6|15
CASRSRDRSSYEQYF
TGTGCCAGCAGGTCCCGGGACAGGAGCTCCTACGAGCAGTACTTC
>TRBJ2-7|TRBD2|TRBV11-3|16
CASSWWTSGGTYEQYF
TGTGCCAGCAGCTGGTGGACTAGCGGGGGGACCTACGAGCAGTACTTC
>TRBJ1-5|NA|TRBV6-5|12
CASSSMDQPQHF
TGTGCCAGCAGTTCCATGGATCAGCCCCAGCATTTT
>TRBJ1-2|TRBD1|TRBV19|18
CASSPSIRPGTGNYGYTF
TGTGCCAGTAGCCCCTCTATTCGTCCCGGGACAGGGAACTATGGCTACACCTTC